Sequencing of this T cell receptor beta chain was carried out in a study of Ad26.COV2.S vaccination and SARS-CoV-2 variants. Sequencing used immunoSEQ multiplex PCR; TCRdb keeps in-frame clones, though not all of them. This sample has about 680,000 clones; roughly nine tenths occur once, and the top ten carry nearly 1.5%. Treatment reported: some 20 received Ad26.COV2.S at low or high dose, single or two shots; five or six received placebo; per-sample allocation not given. Sample collection was performed on day 63 after the first vaccine or placebo injection. In its sample, this clone was seen a few times. This sequence was found in a person between 18 and 59 years old who received the Ad26.COV2.S COVID-19 vaccine or a placebo. The material was peripheral blood, obtained in a trial of Ad26.COV2.S vaccine versus placebo.

The CDR3 nucleotides read TGTGCCAGCAGTTACGCCCCCTTGACACCGGATGAGCAGTTCTTC. Translation: CASSYAPLTPDEQFF. The V and J genes are TRBV6-5 and TRBJ2-1; unclear D gene. Germline-derived CDR1 and CDR2 are MNHEY and SVGAGI. The CDR3 has 15 amino acids. Trimming took 2 bases from V and 8 from J, leaving 16 bases between them.